A single sample gave rise to the 10 T cell receptor beta chains below, sequenced in a study of shared clonotypes between healthy human individuals. Repertoires were generated with immunoSEQ multiplex PCR, while TCRdb's copy carries only in-frame clones and drops some. Of just over 2,000,000 clones in the sample, about 95% were seen once. CD45RO-negative cells were positively selected for CCR7, leaving out terminally differentiated effector memory CD45RA+ cells. What was sequenced was naive CD8+ T cells sorted from blood. The receptor source for this set is a man aged 18 to 30 in good health.

Comments on this clone: Within the sample, other DNA sequences also encode this same CDR3. This chain connects TRBV13 to TRBJ2-7; D uncertain. The germline V gene encodes CDR1 PRHDT and CDR2 FYEKMQ (reference sequence). The CDR3 runs to 11 residues. V was clipped by 0 bases and J by 7 bases, with 4 bases between them. CDR3 sequence reads: CASSLGPEQYF. The DNA of the CDR3 is TGTGCCAGCAGCTTAGGTCCGGAGCAGTACTTC. Combining the CDR3 with reference TRBV13 and TRBJ2-7 gives the whole variable domain AAGVIQSPRHLIKEKRETATLKCYPIPRHDTVYWYQQGPGQDPQFLISFYEKMQSDKGSIPDRFSAQQFSDYHSELNMSSLELGDSALYFCASSLGPEQYFGPGTRLTVT.

The CDR3: CASSGAGGYGYTF. CDR3 nucleotide sequence: TGTGCCAGCAGTGGGGCAGGGGGATACGGCTACACCTTC. The chain couples TRBV25-1 to TRBJ1-2; 7 nucleotides match TRBD1. V dropped 4 bases and J dropped 8; count of bases not matched to a gene: 7. Germline V gives CDR1 MGHDK, CDR2 SYGVNS. CDR3 length equals 13 residues.

Turning to this clone: Within the sample, other DNA sequences also encode this same CDR3. The J gene is TRBJ2-7, the V gene TRBV27, with TRBD2 matching 7 bases. Germline lookup yields CDR1 MNHEY and CDR2 SMNVEV (reference sequence). This CDR3 contains 15 residues. Trimming removed 0 bases from V and 1 base from J; junction bases left unmatched: 3. DNA of the CDR3: TGTGCCAGCAGTTTATCGGCTAGCGGTTCCTACGAGCAGTACTTC. Residues: CASSLSASGSYEQYF.

The chain carries TRBV2 and TRBJ2-5; 13 bases are a match to TRBD2. V gave up 2 bases and J gave up 0 bases; unmatched junction bases: 6. The V gene's germline CDR1 is SNHLY and CDR2 FYNNEI. The CDR3 is made up of 18 amino acids. CDR3 region: CASSEKGTSGTNQETQYF. The CDR3 bases are TGTGCCAGCAGTGAAAAGGGGACTAGCGGGACAAACCAAGAGACCCAGTACTTC.

This chain joins TRBV19 and TRBJ1-4; 10 bases align to TRBD1. CDR1 is LNHDA and CDR2 is SQIVND in the germline V gene (reference sequence). The CDR3 runs 13 residues. With V trimmed by 6 bases and J by 8 bases, 3 bases remained unmatched. Here the CDR3 DNA reads TGTGCCAGTAGCGGGACAGGGGACGAAAAACTGTTTTTT. Its translation is CASSGTGDEKLFF.

In the case of this clone: This specimen includes other DNA sequences encoding the same CDR3. The chain uses TRBV5-1 and TRBJ2-1, with D perhaps matching TRBD2 (6 bases). Trimming left V 0 bases short and J 2 bases short, with 9 bases between. Per germline, CDR1 SGHRS and CDR2 YFSETQ. The CDR3 contains 15 residues. CDR3: CASSLAGVTYNEQFF. CDR3 sequence (DNA): TGCGCCAGCAGCTTGGCGGGGGTGACCTACAATGAGCAGTTCTTC.

As for this clone: The junction differs from germline at one of its ends, possibly a read error. The rearrangement joins TRBV29-1 to TRBJ2-5, with D possibly TRBD2 on 6 matching bases. Germline CDR1 and CDR2: SQVTM and ANQGSEA. The CDR3 runs 15 residues. CDR3 bases: TGCAGCGTTGACCGGCGGGGCGGGTTGGGAGAGGCCCAGTACTTC. It translates to CSVDRRGGLGEAQYF.

Regarding this clone: The same CDR3 arises from other DNA sequences in this sample as well. Written as DNA, the CDR3 is TGTGCCAGCAGCCTCGGACTAGCGGGGCACACCGGGGAGCTGTTTTTT. Translation gives CASSLGLAGHTGELFF. The V gene is TRBV13, the J gene TRBJ2-2; 12 nucleotides match TRBD2. Germline assignment: CDR1 PRHDT and CDR2 FYEKMQ (reference sequence). There are 16 residues in the CDR3. Unmatched junction bases numbered 4, after V lost 5 bases and J lost 3 bases.

This chain joins TRBV6-5 and TRBJ2-1, with 7 bases fitting TRBD2. The germline CDR1 and CDR2 sequences are MNHEY and SVGAGI. This CDR3 contains 14 residues. Germline trimming cut 4 bases from V and 10 bases from J; bases unmatched to any gene: 10. The chain's CDR3 is CASSSPRLAGEQFF. The CDR3 DNA is TGTGCCAGCAGTTCCCCCAGACTAGCAGGGGAGCAGTTCTTC.

V is TRBV28 and J is TRBJ1-5; D not certain. V lost 3 bases to trimming and J lost 5 bases, with 8 bases between them. The CDR3 is made up of 13 amino acids. CDR1 and CDR2 from the germline V gene are MDHEN and SYDVKM. The CDR3 DNA sequence: TGTGCCAGCAGTTTTCCCCTTGATCAGCCCCAGCATTTT. Translation: CASSFPLDQPQHF.